This entry lists 26 T cell receptor beta chains sequenced from one sample in a study of cytotoxic CD8 clonotypes in ibrutinib-treated CLL. Repertoires were generated with immunoSEQ multiplex PCR, while TCRdb's copy carries only in-frame clones and drops some. Among approximately 320,000 clones listed, 67% were seen once. Sequenced here: PBMCs, sampled after 36 months of ibrutinib treatment. Every receptor here comes from a human donor with chronic lymphocytic leukemia.

The rearrangement joins TRBV15 to TRBJ1-5, with D possibly being TRBD1 (5 bases). The germline V gene has CDR1 LNHNV and CDR2 YYDKDF (reference sequence). The CDR3 sequence is 12 residues long. The chain's CDR3 is CAGVGDDQPQHF. The CDR3 DNA is TGTGCTGGGGTGGGGGATGATCAGCCCCAGCATTTT.

The rearrangement joins TRBV10-3 to TRBJ2-7, with 12 nucleotides matching TRBD1. There are 18 residues in the CDR3. After removal of 4 bases from V and 6 bases from J, the junction contained 16 bases not matched to a gene. Germline CDR1 is ENHRY and CDR2 is SYGVKD. CDR3 nucleotide sequence: TGTGCCATCAGTGGTAGGGACAGGGGGCGAGGTTTCGGCTCCGAGCAGTACTTC. Protein: CAISGRDRGRGFGSEQYF.

The rearrangement links TRBV4-2 to TRBJ1-2, with a possible D match to TRBD1 (5 bases). This CDR3 contains 17 residues. Germline assignment: CDR1 LGHNA and CDR2 YNFKEQ. V lost 1 base and J lost 0, with 15 bases in between. This CDR3 is CASSQGTYPLANYGYTF. The CDR3 DNA reads as TGTGCCAGCAGCCAAGGGACATACCCCTTAGCTAACTATGGCTACACCTTC.

This sequence joins TRBV11-2 and TRBJ2-7; D is ambiguous. V was clipped by 4 bases and J by 0 bases, with 7 bases between them. The CDR3 runs to 13 residues. Germline V gives CDR1 SGHAT, CDR2 FQNNGV. The CDR3 loop is CASSSTTSYEQYF. CDR3 bases: TGTGCCAGCAGCTCGACCACCTCCTACGAGCAGTACTTC.

This chain uses TRBV7-4 with TRBJ2-7, with D possibly matching TRBD1 (5 bases). Germline CDR1 and CDR2: SGHVT and SQSDAQ. The CDR3 runs to 15 residues. With 5 bases removed from V and 3 bases from J, the gap between germline ends came to 17 bases. As DNA, the CDR3 is TGTGCCAGCAGCCCCCATGACAGACTTTGCTACGAGCAGTACTTC. Translated, it gives CASSPHDRLCYEQYF.

The rearrangement uses TRBV4-1 and TRBJ1-1, with TRBD1 as a possible D gene (5 bases). The CDR3 sequence is 16 residues long. Germline CDR1 reads MGHRA; CDR2 reads YSYEKL. Trimming removed 0 bases from V and 1 base from J, with 12 bases in between. In DNA, the CDR3 is TGCGCCAGCAGCCAAGATCCCGCAGGGTGGAACACTGAAGCTTTCTTT. Translation: CASSQDPAGWNTEAFF.

The DNA for the CDR3 is TGTGCCAGCAGCCTGACCGGGGGAAACTATGGCTACACCTTC. Its protein product is CASSLTGGNYGYTF. This chain joins TRBV5-4 and TRBJ1-2; TRBD1 is a possible D gene (5 bases). Trimming removed 4 bases at V and 2 bases at J, with 12 bases between. This CDR3 has 14 amino acids. Per the germline V gene, CDR1 is SGHNT and CDR2 is YYREEE (reference sequence).

V usage is TRBV9 and J usage is TRBJ2-5, with a possible D match to TRBD2 (6 bases). V gave up 3 bases and J gave up 1 base, with 10 bases separating them. The CDR3 contains 14 residues. Germline CDR1 and CDR2: SGDLS and YYNGEE. CDR3 coding DNA: TGTGCCAGCAGCGGAGGGACTGTCCAAGAGACCCAGTACTTC. It yields the protein CASSGGTVQETQYF.

This clone was counted a few times. The same CDR3 can be traced to other DNA sequences in this sample. The chain recombines TRBV10-1 with TRBJ2-1, with TRBD1 matching over 7 bases. The CDR3 is made up of 13 amino acids. With V trimmed by 2 bases and J by 10 bases, 5 bases remained unmatched. Germline assignment: CDR1 WNHNN and CDR2 SYGVQD (reference sequence). CDR3 in DNA: TGCGCCAGCAGTGAGCCCTACAGGGGAGAGCAGTTCTTC. Translating gives CASSEPYRGEQFF.

The gene calls are TRBV28 and TRBJ2-6; D possibly corresponds to TRBD2 (5 bases). V was pared by 6 bases and J by 4 bases, with 16 bases between. Germline assignment: CDR1 MDHEN and CDR2 SYDVKM. The CDR3 is 16 residues long. CDR3 in DNA: TGTGCCAGCAGCCAGATGAGGGCTCCGGGGGCCAACGTCCTGACTTTC. The encoded protein is CASSQMRAPGANVLTF.

There are a few counts of this clone. The chain joins TRBV11-1 to TRBJ2-3, with TRBD2 identical over 7 bases. The CDR3 is 13 amino acids. Germline V lookup: CDR1 SGHAT, CDR2 FQDESV (reference sequence). V lost 1 base and J lost 9; bases outside the gene matches: 4. The DNA for the CDR3 is TGTGCCAGCAGCTTAGTCCCGACTAGCACGCAGTATTTT. Encoded protein: CASSLVPTSTQYF.

The chain couples TRBV7-6 to TRBJ2-5; the D gene is possibly TRBD1 (7 bases). This CDR3 is 13 amino acids long. Germline lookup yields CDR1 SGHVS and CDR2 FNYEAQ. Trimming removed 5 bases at V and 5 bases at J, with 12 bases between. The CDR3 sequence is CASSPQGRETQYF. In nucleotides, the CDR3 is TGTGCCAGCAGCCCACAGGGGAGGGAGACCCAGTACTTC.

CDR3 DNA: TGTGCTAGTGGTCCGGGGGGGTATGGCTACACCTTC. Its protein product is CASGPGGYGYTF. The V and J genes are TRBV12-5 and TRBJ1-2; TRBD1 might be the D (5 bases). Per germline, CDR1 LGHNT and CDR2 FRNRAP. Trimming pared 5 bases from V and 5 bases from J, leaving 9 bases between. CDR3 size: 12 residues.

The rearrangement uses TRBV6-5 and TRBJ2-2; D possibly corresponds to TRBD2 (5 bases). Per germline, CDR1 MNHEY and CDR2 SVGAGI. V was trimmed by 6 bases and J by 0 bases, leaving 11 bases between them. This CDR3 spans 15 amino acids. The CDR3 DNA reads as TGTGCCAGCAGGGAGGACCACACGAACACCGGGGAGCTGTTTTTT. Protein product: CASREDHTNTGELFF.

This clone was observed a handful of times. The chain combines TRBV20-1 with TRBJ2-1; D may be TRBD2 (5 bases). V was pared by 6 bases and J by 6 bases, with 9 bases between. This CDR3 spans 11 amino acids. Germline CDR1 DFQATT, CDR2 SNEGSKA (reference sequence). CDR3 nucleotides: TGCAGTGCCAGGACTTTCAATGAGCAGTTCTTC. This translates into CSARTFNEQFF.

The V and J genes are TRBV20-1 and TRBJ2-1; 8 bases align to TRBD2. Germline trimming cut 6 bases from V and 8 bases from J; bases unmatched to any gene: 3. The CDR3 has 11 residues. Germline V CDR1 and CDR2: DFQATT, SNEGSKA (reference sequence). Here the CDR3 reads CSAGLAHEQFF. In DNA, the CDR3 is TGCAGTGCCGGACTAGCCCATGAGCAGTTCTTC.

This chain uses TRBV9 with TRBJ2-5; D gene uncertain. The germline V and J ends were trimmed by 2 bases and 5 bases, with 7 bases remaining between them. Germline-derived CDR1 and CDR2 are SGDLS and YYNGEE. The CDR3 covers 12 residues. In nucleotides, the CDR3 is TGTGCCAGCAGCGTCCTTGGGGAGACCCAGTACTTC. Residues: CASSVLGETQYF. Full variable domain (missing parts from reference TRBV9 and TRBJ2-5): DSGVTQTPKHLITATGQRVTLRCSPRSGDLSVYWYQQSLDQGLQFLIQYYNGEERAKGNILERFSAQQFPDLHSELNLSSLELGDSALYFCASSVLGETQYFGPGTRLLVL.

J is TRBJ1-6 and V is TRBV7-8, with TRBD1 matching over 7 bases. V gave up 5 bases and J gave up 8 bases; unmatched junction bases: 9. CDR1 and CDR2 (germline): SGHVS, FQNEAQ. CDR3 length equals 15 residues. CDR3 DNA: TGTGCCAGCAGCACCCCGGGACAGCCGTATTCACCCCTCCACTTT. Residues: CASSTPGQPYSPLHF.

The V and J genes are TRBV7-3 and TRBJ2-1; D unclear. From germline, CDR1 is SGHTA and CDR2 FQGTGA. This CDR3 is 12 amino acids long. V shed 4 bases and J shed 10 bases, with 11 bases lying between them. CDR3 nucleotide sequence: TGTGCCAGCAGCTCGTCCGCGACCGAGCAGTTCTTC. This translates into CASSSSATEQFF.

This chain joins TRBV2 and TRBJ2-6; D ambiguous. CDR3 length: 14 residues. CDR1 SNHLY and CDR2 FYNNEI come from the germline V gene. V was pared by 7 bases and J by 1 base, with 8 bases between. The CDR3 reads CASKPPSGANVLTF. Written as DNA, the CDR3 is TGTGCCAGCAAACCCCCATCTGGGGCCAACGTCCTGACTTTC. Combining the CDR3 with reference TRBV2 and TRBJ2-6 gives the whole variable domain EPEVTQTPSHQVTQMGQEVILRCVPISNHLYFYWYRQILGQKVEFLVSFYNNEISEKSEIFDDQFSVERPDGSNFTLKIRSTKLEDSAMYFCASKPPSGANVLTFGAGSRLTVL.

This chain uses TRBV4-1 with TRBJ2-1; unclear D gene. Germline assignment: CDR1 MGHRA and CDR2 YSYEKL. This CDR3 region has 15 residues. V lost 0 bases, J lost 10 bases, and 16 bases lay in between. CDR3 DNA: TGCGCCAGCAGCCAAGATTCAATCTGGCCCCTGGAGCAGTTCTTC. Residues: CASSQDSIWPLEQFF.

This chain joins TRBV9 and TRBJ2-7; the D gene is possibly TRBD2 (6 bases). There are 15 residues in the CDR3. Looked up from germline, CDR1 is SGDLS and CDR2 is YYNGEE. Trimming took 3 bases from V and 2 from J, leaving 15 bases between them. CDR3 in DNA: TGTGCCAGCAGCGCCGCCGGGACTTCCACCTACGAGCAGTACTTC. This sequence encodes CASSAAGTSTYEQYF.

This clone was observed many times. This chain connects TRBV11-2 to TRBJ1-6; D remains ambiguous. This CDR3 contains 16 residues. Trimming shortened V by 2 bases and J by 9 bases, and 17 bases separated the two germline ends. Germline loops: CDR1 SGHAT, CDR2 FQNNGV. The CDR3 region is CASSLREGSFTSPLHF. The CDR3 DNA sequence: TGTGCCAGCAGCTTACGGGAAGGGTCGTTCACTTCACCCCTCCACTTT.

CDR3 nucleotide sequence: TGTGCCAGCAGCTTAGCCCCCCCGGGGGCAAGCTCCTACAATGAGCAGTTCTTC. Translating gives CASSLAPPGASSYNEQFF. The genes are TRBV7-3 and TRBJ2-1; D may correspond to TRBD1 or TRBD2 (6 bases each). This CDR3 has 18 residues. Trimming cost V 2 bases and J 0 bases, with 17 bases left between them. From germline, CDR1 is SGHTA and CDR2 FQGTGA.

The rearrangement joins TRBV7-2 to TRBJ2-5; tentatively, D is TRBD2 (6 bases). The CDR3 has 15 amino acids. The germline V and J ends were trimmed by 1 base and 5 bases, with 14 bases remaining between them. Per germline, CDR1 SGHTA and CDR2 FQGNSA. This CDR3 is CASSLGGGSWETQYF. DNA of the CDR3: TGTGCCAGCAGCTTAGGAGGAGGGTCGTGGGAGACCCAGTACTTC.

This sequence joins TRBV5-1 and TRBJ1-4; perhaps TRBD1 as D (5 bases). V shed 2 bases and J shed 3 bases, with 8 bases lying between them. CDR3 length: 14 residues. Germline V gene sequence: CDR1 SGHRS, CDR2 YFSETQ. The CDR3 is CASSFTGANEKLFF. The CDR3 DNA sequence: TGCGCCAGCAGCTTCACGGGGGCTAATGAAAAACTGTTTTTT.